This TCR beta chain came from a study of OX40 agonist ivuxolimab in advanced cancers. Regarding the complete study: The costimulatory receptor OX40 (CD134) was targeted by ivuxolimab, a fully human IgG2 agonistic monoclonal antibody. Intravenous ivuxolimab was administered to patients every 2 weeks at six dose levels: 0.01, 0.1, 0.3, 1.5, 3 and 10 mg/kg. Among the roughly 52 dose-escalation patients, approximately 20 had hepatocellular carcinoma, approximately 15 melanoma, 9 renal cell carcinoma and 9 head and neck cancer. In the dose-escalation cohort, more than 75% of patients were male, and the mean age was approximately 64 years, with a range of about 23 to 85. Prior anti-PD-1, anti-PD-L1 or anti-CTLA-4 therapy was permitted, and less than 45% of dose-escalation patients had received checkpoint inhibitors. Partial responses were achieved by three dose-escalation patients, of whom one had hepatocellular carcinoma and two had cutaneous melanoma. Peripheral TCRbeta sequencing aimed to test whether ivuxolimab altered TCR sequence diversity and caused clonal T-cell expansion. The paper covers the monotherapy dose-escalation part of the phase I ivuxolimab trial, which included N ≈ 57 patients.

The full study reports these points: Clonal expansion of both CD4+ and CD8+ blood T cells was observed from baseline to week 6 at doses 0.1 to 3.0 mg/kg. Antigen specificity was not determined for the clonally expanded peripheral T cells. In partial responders in the 0.1-3.0 mg/kg groups, normalized peripheral clonal expansion was found to be among the lowest, especially among CD8+ T cells. Low levels of normalized T-cell clonal expansion were also seen in some patients who did not respond. On average, CD8+ T cells showed more expanded clones than CD4+ T cells after ivuxolimab.

A word on this clone: No antigen is known for it. Per-base quality was not reported, and no clone a single base away is much larger than it.

Patients with autoimmune disease history or receiving systemic immunosuppression were excluded from the trial. Peripheral blood for TCR sequencing was collected from all dose cohorts at baseline, on cycle 4 day 1, and on cycle 7 day 1. The samples were taken from a phase I, first-in-human, multicenter, open-label dose-escalation trial of ivuxolimab. Adults with locally advanced or metastatic melanoma, renal cell, hepatocellular, or head and neck squamous cell carcinoma were enrolled in the trial. Before TCR sequencing, CD4+ T cells and CD8+ T cells from peripheral blood were sorted into separate populations. Genomic DNA was isolated from the sorted cells so that the TCRbeta CDR3 region could be sequenced. The immunoSEQ Assay was used to sequence the TCRbeta CDR3 regions. Sourced from immuneACCESS, this table was stored by TCRdb with only in-frame sequences that have V and J called. A share of the clones is absent; for the studies checked, an unresolved V gene accounts for under half, and the remainder has no known explanation. For this sample the table gives some 35,000 clones, of which around 90% were detected only once. The ten largest clones capture about 9% of the sample.

From cysteine to phenylalanine, the CDR3 is 14 amino acids long. The sequence is cut down to CDR3 DNA, 42 bases in frame from base 1. The germline V gene specifies KGHSH as CDR1 and LQKENI as CDR2. V is pared back by 5 bases and J by 2 bases, with 10 bases lying between the germline termini. This sequence originates from an adult with an advanced solid tumor such as melanoma, head and neck, liver or kidney cancer. The chain uses TRBV18 and TRBJ1-3; the D segment cannot be called with confidence. The input for sequencing was CD4+ or CD8+ T cells sorted from blood, taken in a trial of the OX40 agonist ivuxolimab. The sequenced DNA: TGTGCCAGCTCAATTACCAGTACTGGAAACACCATATATTTT. Translated, it gives CASSITSTGNTIYF.